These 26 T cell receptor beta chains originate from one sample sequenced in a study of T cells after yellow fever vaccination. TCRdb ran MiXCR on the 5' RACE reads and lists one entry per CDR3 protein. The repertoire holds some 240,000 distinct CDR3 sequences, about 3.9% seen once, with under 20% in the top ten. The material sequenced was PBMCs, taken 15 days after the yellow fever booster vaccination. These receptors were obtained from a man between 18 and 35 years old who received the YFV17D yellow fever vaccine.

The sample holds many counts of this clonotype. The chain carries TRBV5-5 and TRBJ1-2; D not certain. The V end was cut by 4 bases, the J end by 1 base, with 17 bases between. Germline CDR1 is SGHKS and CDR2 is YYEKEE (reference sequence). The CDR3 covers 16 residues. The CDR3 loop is CASSGPGRSHNYGYTF. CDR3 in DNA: TGTGCCAGCAGCGGCCCCGGGAGGAGTCATAACTATGGCTACACCTTC.

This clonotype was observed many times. In nucleotides, the CDR3 is TGTGCCAGCAGCCAAGATGGACAGCTCCTCAATTCACCCCTCCACTTT. It translates to CASSQDGQLLNSPLHF. The chain has TRBV3-1 and TRBJ1-6; the D gene is possibly TRBD1 (6 bases). Germline V CDR1 and CDR2: LGHDT, YNNKEL (reference sequence). V was clipped by 0 bases and J by 7 bases, with 13 bases between them. The length of the CDR3 is 16 residues.

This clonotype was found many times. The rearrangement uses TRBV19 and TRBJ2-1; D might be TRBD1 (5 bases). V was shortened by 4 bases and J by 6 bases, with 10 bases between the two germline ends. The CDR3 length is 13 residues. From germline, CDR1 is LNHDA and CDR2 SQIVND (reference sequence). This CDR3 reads CASSNAGLNEQFF. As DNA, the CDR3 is TGTGCCAGTAGTAATGCAGGGCTCAATGAGCAGTTCTTC.

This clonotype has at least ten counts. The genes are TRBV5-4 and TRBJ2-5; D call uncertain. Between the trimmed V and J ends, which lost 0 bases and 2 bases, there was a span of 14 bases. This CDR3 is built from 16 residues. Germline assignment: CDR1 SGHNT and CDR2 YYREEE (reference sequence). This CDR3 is CASSLESALFQETQYF. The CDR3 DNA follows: TGTGCCAGCAGCTTGGAGTCGGCACTATTTCAAGAGACCCAGTACTTC.

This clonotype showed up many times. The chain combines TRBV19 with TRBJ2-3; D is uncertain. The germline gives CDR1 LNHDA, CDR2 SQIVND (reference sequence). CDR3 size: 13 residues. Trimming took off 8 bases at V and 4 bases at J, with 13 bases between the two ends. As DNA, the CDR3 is TGTGCCAGTTCTCCCAGTAGGGCAGATACGCAGTATTTT. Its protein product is CASSPSRADTQYF.

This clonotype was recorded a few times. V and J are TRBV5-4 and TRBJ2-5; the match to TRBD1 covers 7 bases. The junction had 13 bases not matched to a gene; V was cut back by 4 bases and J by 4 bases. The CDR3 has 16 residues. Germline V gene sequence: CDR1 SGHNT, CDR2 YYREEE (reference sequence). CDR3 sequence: CASSLQGPISRETQYF. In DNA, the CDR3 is TGTGCCAGCAGCCTACAGGGGCCGATTAGTAGAGAGACCCAGTACTTC.

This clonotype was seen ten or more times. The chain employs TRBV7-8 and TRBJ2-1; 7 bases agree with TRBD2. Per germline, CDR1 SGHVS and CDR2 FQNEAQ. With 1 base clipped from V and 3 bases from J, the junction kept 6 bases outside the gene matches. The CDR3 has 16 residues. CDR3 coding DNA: TGTGCCAGCAGCTTAGTGGGGGGGAACTTCTACAATGAGCAGTTCTTC. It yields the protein CASSLVGGNFYNEQFF.

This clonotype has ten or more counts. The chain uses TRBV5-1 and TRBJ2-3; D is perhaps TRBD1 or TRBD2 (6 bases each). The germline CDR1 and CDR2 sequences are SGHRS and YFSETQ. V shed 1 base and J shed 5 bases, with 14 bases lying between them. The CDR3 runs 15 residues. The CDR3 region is CASSLLGGRGDTQYF. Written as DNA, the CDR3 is TGCGCCAGCAGCTTGCTCGGGGGCCGTGGAGATACGCAGTATTTT.

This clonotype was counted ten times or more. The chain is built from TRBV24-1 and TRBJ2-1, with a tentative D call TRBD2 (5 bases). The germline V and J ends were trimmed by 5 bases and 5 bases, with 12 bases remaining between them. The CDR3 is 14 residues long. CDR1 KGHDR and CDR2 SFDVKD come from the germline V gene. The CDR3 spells CATSAGLPNNEQFF. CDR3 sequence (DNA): TGTGCCACCAGTGCCGGACTGCCGAACAATGAGCAGTTCTTC.

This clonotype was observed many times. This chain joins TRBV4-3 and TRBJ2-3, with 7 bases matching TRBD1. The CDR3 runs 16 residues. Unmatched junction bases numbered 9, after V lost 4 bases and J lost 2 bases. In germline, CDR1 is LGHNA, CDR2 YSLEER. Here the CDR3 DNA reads TGCGCCAGCAGCCTCCACGGGACAGACCCCACAGATACGCAGTATTTT. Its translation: CASSLHGTDPTDTQYF.

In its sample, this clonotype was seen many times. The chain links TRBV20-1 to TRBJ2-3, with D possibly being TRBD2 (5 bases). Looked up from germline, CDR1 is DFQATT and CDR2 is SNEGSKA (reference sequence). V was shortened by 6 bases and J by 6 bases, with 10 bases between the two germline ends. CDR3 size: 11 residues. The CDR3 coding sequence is TGCAGTGCCGGGGATCTGGATACGCAGTATTTT. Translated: CSAGDLDTQYF.

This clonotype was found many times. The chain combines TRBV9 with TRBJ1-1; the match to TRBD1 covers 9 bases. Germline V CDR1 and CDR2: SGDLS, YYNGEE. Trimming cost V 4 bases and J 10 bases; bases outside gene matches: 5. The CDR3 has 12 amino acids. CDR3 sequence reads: CASSTGTGRAFF. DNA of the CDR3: TGTGCCAGCAGCACCGGGACAGGGCGAGCTTTCTTT.

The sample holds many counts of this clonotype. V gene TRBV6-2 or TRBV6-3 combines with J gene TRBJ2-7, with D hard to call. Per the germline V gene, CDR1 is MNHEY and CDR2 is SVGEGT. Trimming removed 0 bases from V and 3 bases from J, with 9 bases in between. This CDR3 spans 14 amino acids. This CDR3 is CASSYSSPLYEQYF. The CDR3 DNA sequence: TGTGCCAGCAGTTACTCGTCCCCCCTCTACGAGCAGTACTTC.

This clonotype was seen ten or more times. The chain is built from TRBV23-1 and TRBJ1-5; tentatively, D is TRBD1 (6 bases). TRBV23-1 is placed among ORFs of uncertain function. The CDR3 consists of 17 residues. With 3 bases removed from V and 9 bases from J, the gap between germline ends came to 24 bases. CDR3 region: CASSHIGTCPCDRPQHF. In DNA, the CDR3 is TGCGCCAGCAGTCATATTGGGACATGTCCTTGCGATCGGCCCCAGCATTTT.

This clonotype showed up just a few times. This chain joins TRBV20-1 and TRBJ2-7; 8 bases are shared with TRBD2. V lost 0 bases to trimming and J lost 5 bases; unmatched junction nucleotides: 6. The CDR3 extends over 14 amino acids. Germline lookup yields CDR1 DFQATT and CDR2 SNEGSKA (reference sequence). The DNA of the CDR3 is TGCAGTGCTAGAGACCCCCGGACTAGCAACGAGCAGTACGTC. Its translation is CSARDPRTSNEQYV.

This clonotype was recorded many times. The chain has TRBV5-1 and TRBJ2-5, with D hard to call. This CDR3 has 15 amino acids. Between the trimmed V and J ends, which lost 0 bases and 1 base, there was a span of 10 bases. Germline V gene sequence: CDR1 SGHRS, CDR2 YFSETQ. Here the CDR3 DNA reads TGCGCCAGCAGCTTGGTTCAGGCAGGCCAAGAGACCCAGTACTTC. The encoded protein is CASSLVQAGQETQYF.

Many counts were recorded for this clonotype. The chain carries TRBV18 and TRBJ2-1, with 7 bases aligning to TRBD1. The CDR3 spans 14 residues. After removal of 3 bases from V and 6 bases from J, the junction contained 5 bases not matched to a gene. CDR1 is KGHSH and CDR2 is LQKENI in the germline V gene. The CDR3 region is CASSPGTVRNEQFF. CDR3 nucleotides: TGTGCCAGCTCACCCGGGACAGTACGCAATGAGCAGTTCTTC.

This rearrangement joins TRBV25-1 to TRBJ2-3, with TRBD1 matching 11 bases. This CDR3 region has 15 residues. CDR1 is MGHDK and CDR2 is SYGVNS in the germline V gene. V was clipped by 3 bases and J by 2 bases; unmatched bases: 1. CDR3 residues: CASSDGQGATDTQYF. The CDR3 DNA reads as TGTGCCAGCAGTGACGGACAGGGGGCCACAGATACGCAGTATTTT.

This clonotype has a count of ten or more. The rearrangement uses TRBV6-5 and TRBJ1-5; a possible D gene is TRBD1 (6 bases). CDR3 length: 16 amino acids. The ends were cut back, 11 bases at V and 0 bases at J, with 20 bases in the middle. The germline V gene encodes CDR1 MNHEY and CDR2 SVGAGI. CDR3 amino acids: CASQPQGPSSNQPQHF. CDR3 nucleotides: TGTGCCTCACAGCCCCAGGGGCCTAGTAGCAATCAGCCCCAGCATTTT.

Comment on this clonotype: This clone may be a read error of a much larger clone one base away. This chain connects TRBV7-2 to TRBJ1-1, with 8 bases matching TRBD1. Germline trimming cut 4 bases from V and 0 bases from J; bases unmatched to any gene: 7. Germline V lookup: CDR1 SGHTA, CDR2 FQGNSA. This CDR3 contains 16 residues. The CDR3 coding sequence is TGTGCCAGCAGCTGGGGACAGGCAGGGATGAACACTGAAGCTTTCTTT. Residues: CASSWGQAGMNTEAFF.

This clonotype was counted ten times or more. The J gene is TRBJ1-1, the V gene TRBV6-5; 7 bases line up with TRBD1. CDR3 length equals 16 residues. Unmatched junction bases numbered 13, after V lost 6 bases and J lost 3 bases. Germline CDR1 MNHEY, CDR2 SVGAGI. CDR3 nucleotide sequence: TGTGCCAGCAGACCCTTCCTCCAGGGGGGCTACACTGAAGCTTTCTTT. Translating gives CASRPFLQGGYTEAFF.

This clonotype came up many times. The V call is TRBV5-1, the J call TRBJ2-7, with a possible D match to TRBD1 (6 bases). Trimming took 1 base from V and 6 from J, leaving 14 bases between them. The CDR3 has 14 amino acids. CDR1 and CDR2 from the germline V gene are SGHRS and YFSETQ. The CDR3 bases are TGCGCCAGCAGCTTGACAGGGAAGAACACCGAGCAGTACTTC. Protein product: CASSLTGKNTEQYF.

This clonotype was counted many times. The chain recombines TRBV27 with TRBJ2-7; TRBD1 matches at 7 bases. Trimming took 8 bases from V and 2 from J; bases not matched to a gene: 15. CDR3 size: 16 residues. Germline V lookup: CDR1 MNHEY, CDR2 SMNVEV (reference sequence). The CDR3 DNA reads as TGTGCCAGCGGGATCCGGGACAGATCTTTAACCTACGAGCAGTACTTC. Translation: CASGIRDRSLTYEQYF.

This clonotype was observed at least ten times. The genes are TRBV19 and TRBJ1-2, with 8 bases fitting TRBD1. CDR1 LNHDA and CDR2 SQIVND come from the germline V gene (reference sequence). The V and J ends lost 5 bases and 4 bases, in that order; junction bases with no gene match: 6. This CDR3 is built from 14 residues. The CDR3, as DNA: TGTGCCAGTAGTCCCCCGGACAGGGCCTATGGCTACACCTTC. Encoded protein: CASSPPDRAYGYTF.

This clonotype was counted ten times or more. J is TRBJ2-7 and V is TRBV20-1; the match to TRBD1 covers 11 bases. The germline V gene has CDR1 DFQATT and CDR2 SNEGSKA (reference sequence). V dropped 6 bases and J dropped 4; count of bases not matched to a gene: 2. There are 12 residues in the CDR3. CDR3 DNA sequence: TGCAGTGCCGGACAGGGGGCTTACGAGCAGTACTTC. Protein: CSAGQGAYEQYF.

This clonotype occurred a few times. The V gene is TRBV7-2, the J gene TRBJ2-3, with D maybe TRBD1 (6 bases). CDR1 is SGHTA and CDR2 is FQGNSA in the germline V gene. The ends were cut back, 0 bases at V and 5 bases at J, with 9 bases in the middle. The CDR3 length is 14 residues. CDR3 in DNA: TGTGCCAGCAGCTTAGCCAGGGGCTTAGATACGCAGTATTTT. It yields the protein CASSLARGLDTQYF.